These T cell receptor beta chains were read from a single sample in a study of cytomegalovirus exposure and HLA in healthy donors. The data were produced by immunoSEQ multiplex PCR, yet TCRdb's version contains in-frame clones alone and is incomplete. The data show about 89,000 clones, around three quarters seen once. The sample taken for sequencing was PBMCs. The source is a male donor in good health and CMV-seronegative. Each CDR3 is given with its conserved first and last residue. Fields, in order: D gene, clone size, V gene, J gene, CDR3 DNA, CDR3 protein. D genes are given only for firm matches. Size is stated for part of the rows, as once, few or many counts, or as a class when the clone is expanded.

TRBD1	NA	TRBV19	TRBJ2-1	TGTGCCAGTAGTATGCTCCCAGGACAGGCAAACTACAATGAGCAGTTCTTC	CASSMLPGQANYNEQFF
NA	few	TRBV10-1	TRBJ2-3	TGCGCCAGCAGTAGGGACTTGAGCACAGATACGCAGTATTTT	CASSRDLSTDTQYF
TRBD1	NA	TRBV6-5	TRBJ2-2	TGTGCCGGGCGGCCGGGACAGGGTTACACCGGGGAGCTGTTTTTT	CAGRPGQGYTGELFF
NA	NA	TRBV7-2	TRBJ1-2	TGTGCCAGCAGCCCCGATAGGACTACTTATGGCTACACCTTC	CASSPDRTTYGYTF
TRBD1	NA	TRBV5-1	TRBJ1-2	TGCGCCAGCAGCTTGGACAGGGGGGACTATGGCTACACCTTC	CASSLDRGDYGYTF
TRBD1	NA	TRBV9	TRBJ1-1	TGTGCCAGCAGCGCTCAGGGGGCCGGGGCCACTGAAGCTTTCTTT	CASSAQGAGATEAFF
NA	NA	TRBV2	TRBJ2-7	TGTGCCAGTTTCACCATCGATAAAGGATCTGGGAGGTACTTC	CASFTIDKGSGRYF
NA	NA	TRBV7-6	TRBJ1-1	TGTGCCAGCAGCTTAGTAGCAGGGGCGACTGAAGCTTTCTTT	CASSLVAGATEAFF
NA	NA	TRBV2	TRBJ1-5	TGTGCCAGCAGTGCCGGGGTGGGCAATCAGCCCCAGCATTTT	CASSAGVGNQPQHF
NA	NA	TRBV7-8	TRBJ2-1	TGTGCCAGCAGCTTCAAGGGGGGGGCTTTGGATGAGCAGTTCTTC	CASSFKGGALDEQFF
TRBD1	NA	TRBV5-1	TRBJ1-2	TGCGCCAGCGGGGTCAAAACAGGGGGCGCGTCTGTCTATGGCTACACCTTC	CASGVKTGGASVYGYTF
TRBD1	NA	TRBV5-1	TRBJ2-7	TGCGCCAGCAGCTTAGACAGGGTCGACCAGACCTACGAGCAGTACTTC	CASSLDRVDQTYEQYF
NA	NA	TRBV30	TRBJ1-2	TGTGCCTGGAGTGTAGGCAGGGGTAACTATGGCTACACCTTC	CAWSVGRGNYGYTF
TRBD1	NA	TRBV6-5	TRBJ1-4	TGTGCCAGTCGACAGGGGGATGAAAAACTGTTTTTT	CASRQGDEKLFF
NA	NA	TRBV7-3	TRBJ1-1	TGTGCCAGCAGCGCGGGCCAGGTGTCTGAAGCTTTCTTT	CASSAGQVSEAFF
NA	NA	TRBV6-1	TRBJ1-3	TGTGCCAGCGGGAGGGATTCTGGAAACACCATATATTTT	CASGRDSGNTIYF
TRBD1	NA	TRBV19	TRBJ2-2	TGTGCCAGTAGTTTACAGGGGGCAATGGCCGGGGAGCTGTTTTTT	CASSLQGAMAGELFF
TRBD1	NA	TRBV27	TRBJ1-2	TGTGCCAGCAGTGATATACAGGGGGCAAGGGGCTACACCTTC	CASSDIQGARGYTF
NA	NA	TRBV5-6	TRBJ2-6	TGTGCCAGCAGCCGGAGTCAATCCGGCGCTGGGGCCAACGTCCTGACTTTC	CASSRSQSGAGANVLTF
NA	NA	TRBV18	TRBJ1-1	TGTGCCAGCTCACCTGACGATTCGGGTGCTTTCTTT	CASSPDDSGAFF
TRBD1	NA	TRBV7-8	TRBJ2-6	TGTGCCGGACAGGGGGTACTTCAACGTGGGGCCAACGTCCTGACTTTC	CAGQGVLQRGANVLTF
NA	NA	TRBV6-5	TRBJ1-4	TGTGCCAGCAGTTACCTACAGGGAGAAGGCCATGAAAAACTGTTTTTT	CASSYLQGEGHEKLFF
NA	NA	TRBV27	TRBJ2-7	TGTGCCAGCAGTGCCAGTTCCGGGTTCCTCTACGAGCAGTACTTC	CASSASSGFLYEQYF
TRBD2	NA	TRBV5-1	TRBJ2-1	TGCGCCAGCATCGGACTAGCGGGGGGGCCAATTGAGCAGTTCTTC	CASIGLAGGPIEQFF
TRBD1	NA	TRBV6-5	TRBJ1-1	TGTGCCAGCAGTTCCCGAACAGGGGTCACAAACACTGAAGCTTTCTTT	CASSSRTGVTNTEAFF
NA	NA	TRBV29-1	TRBJ1-1	TGCAGCTATCAGGGGACCAACACTGAAGCTTTCTTT	CSYQGTNTEAFF
TRBD1	NA	TRBV6-1	TRBJ1-2	TGTGCCAGCAGAGTGGGACAGCGCTCTAACTATGGCTACACCTTC	CASRVGQRSNYGYTF
NA	NA	TRBV4-3	TRBJ1-1	TGCGCCAGCAGCCAAGCAGGGGTTGAAGCTTTCTTT	CASSQAGVEAFF
TRBD2	few	TRBV5-6	TRBJ2-1	TGTGCCAGCAGTGAGACTAGCGGGAGGTATTGGGAGCAGTTCTTC	CASSETSGRYWEQFF
NA	NA	TRBV5-1	TRBJ2-1	TGCGCCAGCGGGACTCCAACCTACAATGAGCAGTTCTTC	CASGTPTYNEQFF
NA	NA	TRBV6-5	TRBJ1-2	TGTGCCAGCAGTTACTCGGAGGGGACTAACTATGGCTACACCTTC	CASSYSEGTNYGYTF
TRBD2	once	TRBV28	TRBJ2-5	TGTGCCAGCAGTTCAACTAGCGGAGGGGTGGAAACCCAGTACTTC	CASSSTSGGVETQYF
TRBD2	NA	TRBV2	TRBJ2-1	TGTGCCAGCAAGCTCGAGGGACTAGCGGGTAATGAGCAGTTCTTC	CASKLEGLAGNEQFF
NA	NA	TRBV28	TRBJ2-2	TGTGCCAGCAGTTTGTTCCCGGGGGCGAACACCGGGGAGCTGTTTTTT	CASSLFPGANTGELFF
TRBD1	NA	TRBV19	TRBJ1-5	TGTGCCAGTAGTCCTCGGACAGGGAGCAATCAGCCCCAGCATTTT	CASSPRTGSNQPQHF
NA	once	TRBV6-6	TRBJ1-6	TGTGCCAGCACCGGGACATCGGTTAATTCACCCCTCCACTTT	CASTGTSVNSPLHF
TRBD2	few	TRBV5-1	TRBJ2-2	TGCGCCAGCAGCCCGGGACTAGCGGGATGGAACACCGGGGAGCTGTTTTTT	CASSPGLAGWNTGELFF
TRBD1	NA	TRBV15	TRBJ2-7	TGTGCCACCAGCAGTAACTTAGGGACAGGGCATCACGAGCAGTACTTC	CATSSNLGTGHHEQYF
TRBD1	NA	TRBV19	TRBJ1-4	TGTGCCAGTAGTGTTGGGACAGCAACTAATGAAAAACTGTTTTTT	CASSVGTATNEKLFF
NA	NA	TRBV28	TRBJ1-1	TGTGGAGAGGGAAACACTGAAGCTTTCTTT	CGEGNTEAFF
NA	NA	TRBV29-1	TRBJ1-2	TGCAGCGCCACAGTAGACTATGGCTACACCTTC	CSATVDYGYTF
TRBD1	NA	TRBV29-1	TRBJ1-1	TGCAGCGCAGGGGACAGCCGAAATATGAACACTGAAGCTTTCTTT	CSAGDSRNMNTEAFF
TRBD1	NA	TRBV6-5	TRBJ1-3	TGTGCCAGCAGTTTCCGGGACAGGGGAAACACCATATATTTT	CASSFRDRGNTIYF
TRBD2	NA	TRBV29-1	TRBJ2-5	TGCAGCGTAGGACTAGCGGGAGGGAGACAAGAGACCCAGTACTTC	CSVGLAGGRQETQYF